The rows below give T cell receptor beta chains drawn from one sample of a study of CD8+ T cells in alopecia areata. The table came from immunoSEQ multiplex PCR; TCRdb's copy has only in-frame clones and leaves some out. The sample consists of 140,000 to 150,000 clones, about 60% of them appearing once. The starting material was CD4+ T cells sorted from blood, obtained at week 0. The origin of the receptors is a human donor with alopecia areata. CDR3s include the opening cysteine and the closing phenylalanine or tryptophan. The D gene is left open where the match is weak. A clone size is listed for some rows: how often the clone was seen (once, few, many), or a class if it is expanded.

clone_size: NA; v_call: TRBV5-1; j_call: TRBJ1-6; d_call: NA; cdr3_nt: TGCGCCAGCGGACCATTACCGGGACCAGGTACCCTCCACTTT; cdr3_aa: CASGPLPGPGTLHF
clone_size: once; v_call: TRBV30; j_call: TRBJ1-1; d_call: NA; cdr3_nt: TGTGCCTGGACCCACGGCCTGAACACTGAAACTTTCTTT; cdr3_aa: CAWTHGLNTETFF
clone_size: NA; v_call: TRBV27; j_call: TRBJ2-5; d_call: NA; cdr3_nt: TGTGCCAGCAGAGGCCTTTCGGGCCTGGAGACCCAGTACTTC; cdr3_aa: CASRGLSGLETQYF
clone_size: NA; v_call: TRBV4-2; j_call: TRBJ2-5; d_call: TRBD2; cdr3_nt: TGTGCCAGCAGCCAAGGAGGGCGGGGGGGCCCCCAAGAGACCCAGTACTTC; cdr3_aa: CASSQGGRGGPQETQYF
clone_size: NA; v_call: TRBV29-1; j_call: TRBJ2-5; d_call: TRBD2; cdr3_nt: TGCAGCGTTGGGAGCGGGGTAGCCATGTCGGGGACCCAGTACTTC; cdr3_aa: CSVGSGVAMSGTQYF
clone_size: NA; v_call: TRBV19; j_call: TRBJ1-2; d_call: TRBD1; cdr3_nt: TGTGCCAGTAGCCGCGGACAGGGGGGAGTTGGTGGCTACACCTTC; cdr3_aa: CASSRGQGGVGGYTF
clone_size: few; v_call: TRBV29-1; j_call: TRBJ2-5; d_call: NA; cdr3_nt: TGCAGCGTTGGAGGTGGCGGGTCCACGGAGACCCAGTACTTC; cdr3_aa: CSVGGGGSTETQYF
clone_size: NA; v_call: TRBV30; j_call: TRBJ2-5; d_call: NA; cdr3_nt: TGTGCCTGGAGTGTACAGGGCTCCGGGGCGACCCAGTACTTC; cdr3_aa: CAWSVQGSGATQYF
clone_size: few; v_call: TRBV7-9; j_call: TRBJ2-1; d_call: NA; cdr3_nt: TGTGCCAGTAAACCGGGACGGTTCAACAATGAGCAGTTCTTC; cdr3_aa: CASKPGRFNNEQFF
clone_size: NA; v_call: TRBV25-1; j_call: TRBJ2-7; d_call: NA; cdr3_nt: TGTGCCACCCTGGTCCTCTACGAGCAGTACTTC; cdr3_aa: CATLVLYEQYF
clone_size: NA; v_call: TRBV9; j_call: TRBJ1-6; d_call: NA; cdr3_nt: TGTGCCAGCAGCGTCAAGACAGGCAGCTCCTATAATTCACCCCTCCACTTT; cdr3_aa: CASSVKTGSSYNSPLHF
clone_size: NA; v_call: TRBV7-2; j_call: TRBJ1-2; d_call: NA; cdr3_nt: TGTGCCAGCAGCTTAGGCCAGGGAGGTGGCTACACCTTC; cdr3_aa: CASSLGQGGGYTF